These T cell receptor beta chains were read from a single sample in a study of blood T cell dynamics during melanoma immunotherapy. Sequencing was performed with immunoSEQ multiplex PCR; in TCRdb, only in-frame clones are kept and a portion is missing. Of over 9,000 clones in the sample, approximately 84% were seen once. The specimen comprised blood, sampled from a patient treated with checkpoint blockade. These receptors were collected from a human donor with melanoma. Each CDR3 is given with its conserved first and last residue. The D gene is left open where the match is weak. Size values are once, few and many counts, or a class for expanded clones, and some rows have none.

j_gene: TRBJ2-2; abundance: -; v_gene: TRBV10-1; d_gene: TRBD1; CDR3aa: CASSEFRPTDRGKVMPLNTGELFF; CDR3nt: TGCGCCAGCAGTGAGTTTAGACCGACGGACAGGGGAAAAGTGATGCCCCTGAACACCGGGGAGCTGTTTTTT
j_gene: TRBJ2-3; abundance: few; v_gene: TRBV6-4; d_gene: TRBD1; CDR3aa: CASSDGQGDTDTQYF; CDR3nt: TGTGCCAGCAGTGACGGACAGGGTGACACAGATACGCAGTATTTT
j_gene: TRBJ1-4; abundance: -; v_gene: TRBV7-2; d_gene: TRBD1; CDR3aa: CASSARQGGTNEKLFF; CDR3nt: TGTGCCAGCAGCGCACGACAGGGAGGAACTAATGAAAAACTGTTTTTT
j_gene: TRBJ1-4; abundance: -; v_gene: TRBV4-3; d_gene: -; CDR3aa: CASSQDRGGANEKLFF; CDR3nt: TGCGCCAGCAGCCAAGATAGGGGTGGCGCTAATGAAAAACTGTTTTTT
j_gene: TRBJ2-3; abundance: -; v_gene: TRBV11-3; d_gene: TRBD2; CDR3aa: CASSLGASGGSTDTQYF; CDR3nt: TGTGCCAGCAGCTTAGGGGCCAGCGGGGGTAGCACAGATACGCAGTATTTT
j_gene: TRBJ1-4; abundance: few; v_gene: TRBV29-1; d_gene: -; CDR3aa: CSVAVANEKLFF; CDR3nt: TGCAGCGTTGCCGTAGCAAATGAAAAACTGTTTTTT
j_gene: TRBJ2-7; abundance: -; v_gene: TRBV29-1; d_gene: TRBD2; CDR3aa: CSVEGFPSGGAAYEQYF; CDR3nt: TGCAGCGTTGAAGGTTTCCCTAGCGGGGGGGCCGCCTACGAGCAGTACTTC
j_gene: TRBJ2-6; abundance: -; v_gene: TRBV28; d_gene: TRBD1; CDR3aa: CASSPGQGSGANVLTF; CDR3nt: TGTGCCAGCAGCCCGGGACAGGGCTCTGGGGCCAACGTCCTGACTTTC
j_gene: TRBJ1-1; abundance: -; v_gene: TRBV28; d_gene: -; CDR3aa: CASSLFPSRTEAFF; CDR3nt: TGTGCCAGCAGTTTGTTCCCCTCGCGCACTGAAGCTTTCTTT
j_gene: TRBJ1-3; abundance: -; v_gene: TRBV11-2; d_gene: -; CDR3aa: CASSLRGQGGNTIYF; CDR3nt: TGCGCCAGCAGCTTACGGGGGCAGGGTGGAAACACCATATATTTT
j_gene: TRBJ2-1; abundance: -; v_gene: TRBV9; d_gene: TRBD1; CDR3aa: CASSVEGQGLNEQFF; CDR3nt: TGTGCCAGCAGCGTAGAGGGACAGGGCCTCAATGAGCAGTTCTTC
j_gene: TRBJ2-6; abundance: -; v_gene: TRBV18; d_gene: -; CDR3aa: CASSPRDKPGANVLTF; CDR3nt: TGTGCCAGCTCACCGAGGGACAAACCTGGGGCCAACGTCCTGACTTTC
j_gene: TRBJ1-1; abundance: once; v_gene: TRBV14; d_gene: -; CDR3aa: CASSQFILLGAATEAFF; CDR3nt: TGTGCCAGCAGCCAATTTATCCTGCTGGGGGCGGCCACTGAAGCTTTCTTT
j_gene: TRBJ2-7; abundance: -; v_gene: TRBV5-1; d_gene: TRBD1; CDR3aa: CASSVAGTGGNEQYF; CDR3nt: TGCGCCAGCAGCGTGGCCGGGACAGGGGGCAACGAGCAGTACTTC
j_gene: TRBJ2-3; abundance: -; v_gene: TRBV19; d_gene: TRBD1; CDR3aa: CASSPGQRTDTQYF; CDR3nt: TGTGCCAGTAGCCCGGGACAGCGCACAGATACGCAGTATTTT
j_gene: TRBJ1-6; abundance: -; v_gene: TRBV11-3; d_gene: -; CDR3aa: CASSPRAGAGSPLHF; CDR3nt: TGTGCCAGCAGCCCGAGGGCAGGGGCGGGTTCACCCCTCCACTTT
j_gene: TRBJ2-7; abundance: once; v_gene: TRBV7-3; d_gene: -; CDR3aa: CASSLKPGALQGEQYF; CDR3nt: TGTGCCAGCAGCTTAAAGCCTGGAGCCCTCCAAGGCGAGCAGTACTTC
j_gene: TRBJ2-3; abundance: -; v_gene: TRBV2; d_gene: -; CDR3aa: CASSGSSLIFTDTQYF; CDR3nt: TGTGCCAGCAGTGGGTCCAGCCTTATTTTCACAGATACGCAGTATTTT
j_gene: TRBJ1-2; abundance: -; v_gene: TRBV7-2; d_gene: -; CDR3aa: CASSLVTGPF; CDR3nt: TGTGCCAGCAGCTTAGTGACAGGCCCCTTC
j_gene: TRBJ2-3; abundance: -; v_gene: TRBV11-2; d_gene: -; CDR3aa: CASSLAAGAFTDTQYF; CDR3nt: TGTGCCAGCAGCCTCGCCGCGGGGGCTTTCACAGATACGCAGTATTTT
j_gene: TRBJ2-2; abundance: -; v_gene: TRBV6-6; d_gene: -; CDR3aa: CASKEQTNTGELFF; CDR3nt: TGTGCCAGCAAGGAACAGACGAACACCGGGGAGCTGTTTTTT
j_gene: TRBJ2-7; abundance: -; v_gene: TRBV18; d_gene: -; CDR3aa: CASSQAGPARSYEQYF; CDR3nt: TGTGCCAGCTCACAAGCGGGCCCCGCCCGCTCCTACGAGCAGTACTTC
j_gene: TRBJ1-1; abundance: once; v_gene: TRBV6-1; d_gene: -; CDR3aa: CASSGSTEAFF; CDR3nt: TGTGCCAGCAGTGGTAGCACTGAAGCTTTCTTT
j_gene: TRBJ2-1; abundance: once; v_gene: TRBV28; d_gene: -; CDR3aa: CASRSGAGGSYNEQFF; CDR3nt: TGTGCCAGCAGGTCAGGGGCTGGGGGCTCCTACAATGAGCAGTTCTTC
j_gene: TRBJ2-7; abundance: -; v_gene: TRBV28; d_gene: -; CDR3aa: CASSRTSNRDTFHYEQYF; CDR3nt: TGTGCCAGCAGTAGGACATCTAACCGGGACACCTTCCACTACGAGCAGTACTTC
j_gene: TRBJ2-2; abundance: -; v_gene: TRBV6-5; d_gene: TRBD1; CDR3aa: CASSTGGTGELFF; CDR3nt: TGTGCCAGCAGTACAGGGGGCACGGGGGAGCTGTTTTTT
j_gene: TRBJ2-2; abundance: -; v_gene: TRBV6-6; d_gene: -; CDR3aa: CASRGGLGTGELFF; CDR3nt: TGTGCCAGCAGGGGGGGTCTTGGGACCGGGGAGCTGTTTTTT
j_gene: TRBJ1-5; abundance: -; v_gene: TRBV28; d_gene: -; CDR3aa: CASRGTGIGQPQHF; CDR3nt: TGTGCCAGCAGGGGTACAGGGATTGGGCAGCCCCAGCATTTT
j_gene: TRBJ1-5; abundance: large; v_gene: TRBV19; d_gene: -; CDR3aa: CASKHTATYQPQHF; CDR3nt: TGTGCCAGTAAACATACAGCAACCTATCAGCCCCAGCATTTT
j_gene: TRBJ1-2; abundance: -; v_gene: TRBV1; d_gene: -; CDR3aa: CTSSYPGLFVYGYTF; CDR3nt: TGCACCAGCAGCTACCCAGGCCTATTTGTTTATGGCTACACCTTC
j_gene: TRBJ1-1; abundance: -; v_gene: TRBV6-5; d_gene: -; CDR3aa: CASTRVRDTEAFF; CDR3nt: TGTGCCAGCACCCGAGTTAGAGACACTGAAGCTTTCTTT
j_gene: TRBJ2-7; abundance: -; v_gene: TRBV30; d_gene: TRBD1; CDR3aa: CAWRITGQHYEQYF; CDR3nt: TGTGCCTGGAGAATTACGGGACAGCACTACGAGCAGTACTTC
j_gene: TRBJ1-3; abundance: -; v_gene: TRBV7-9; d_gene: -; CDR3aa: CASSDTAGTGGNTIYF; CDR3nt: TGTGCCAGCAGTGACACCGCCGGGACGGGGGGAAACACCATATATTTT
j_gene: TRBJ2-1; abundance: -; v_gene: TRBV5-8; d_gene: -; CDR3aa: CASRGIRGRNEQFF; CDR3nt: TGTGCCAGCAGGGGGATCCGGGGCCGCAATGAGCAGTTCTTC
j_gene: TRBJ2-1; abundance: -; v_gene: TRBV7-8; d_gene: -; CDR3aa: CASTTSYNEQFF; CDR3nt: TGTGCCAGCACCACAAGCTACAATGAGCAGTTCTTC
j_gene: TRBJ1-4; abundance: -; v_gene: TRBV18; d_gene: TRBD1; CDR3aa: CASSPGQDNEKLFF; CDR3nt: TGTGCCAGCTCACCGGGACAGGATAATGAAAAACTGTTTTTT
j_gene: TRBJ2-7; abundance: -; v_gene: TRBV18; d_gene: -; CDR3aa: CASSPGRGEQYF; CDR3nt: TGTGCCAGCTCACCGGGTAGAGGCGAGCAGTACTTC